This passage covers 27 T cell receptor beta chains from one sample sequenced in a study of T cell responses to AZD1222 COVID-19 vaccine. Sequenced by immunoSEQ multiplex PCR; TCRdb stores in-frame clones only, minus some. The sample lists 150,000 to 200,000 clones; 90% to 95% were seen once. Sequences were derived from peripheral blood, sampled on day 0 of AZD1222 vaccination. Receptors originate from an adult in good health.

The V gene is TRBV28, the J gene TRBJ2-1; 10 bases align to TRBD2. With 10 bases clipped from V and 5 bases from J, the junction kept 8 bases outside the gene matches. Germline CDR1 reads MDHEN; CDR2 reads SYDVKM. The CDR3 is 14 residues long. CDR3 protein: CATLPSGGDNEQFF. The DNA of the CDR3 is TGTGCCACCCTACCTAGCGGGGGAGACAATGAGCAGTTCTTC.

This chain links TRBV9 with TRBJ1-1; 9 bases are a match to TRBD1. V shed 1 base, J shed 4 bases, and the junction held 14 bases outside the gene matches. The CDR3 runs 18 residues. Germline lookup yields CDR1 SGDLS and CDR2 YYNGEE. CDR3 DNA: TGTGCCAGCAGCGTATCGTACAGGGGGCCCCACGGTATCACTGAAGCTTTCTTT. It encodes CASSVSYRGPHGITEAFF.

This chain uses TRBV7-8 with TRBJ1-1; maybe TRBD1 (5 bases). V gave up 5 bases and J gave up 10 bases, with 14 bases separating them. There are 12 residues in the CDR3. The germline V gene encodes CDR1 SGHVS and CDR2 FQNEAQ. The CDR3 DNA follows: TGTGCCAGCAGCGCCGGAGGGGCAGGAGCTTTCTTT. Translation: CASSAGGAGAFF.

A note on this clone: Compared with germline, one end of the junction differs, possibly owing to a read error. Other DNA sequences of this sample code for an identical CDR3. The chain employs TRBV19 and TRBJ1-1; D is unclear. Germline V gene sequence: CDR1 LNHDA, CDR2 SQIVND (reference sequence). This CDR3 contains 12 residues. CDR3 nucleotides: TGTGCTAGTAGGACCGGGAACACTGAAGCTTTCTTT. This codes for CASRTGNTEAFF.

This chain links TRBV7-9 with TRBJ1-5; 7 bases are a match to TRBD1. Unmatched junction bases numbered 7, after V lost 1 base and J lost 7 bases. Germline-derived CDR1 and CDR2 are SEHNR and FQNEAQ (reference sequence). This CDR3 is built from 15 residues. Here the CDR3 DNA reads TGTGCCAGCAGCTTAGGGTACAGGGGCAGCCAGCCCCAGCATTTT. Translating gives CASSLGYRGSQPQHF.

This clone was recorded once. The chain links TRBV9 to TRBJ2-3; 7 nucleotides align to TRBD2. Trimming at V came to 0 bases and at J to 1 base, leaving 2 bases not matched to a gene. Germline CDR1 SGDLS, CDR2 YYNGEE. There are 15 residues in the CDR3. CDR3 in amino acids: CASSVDGRRTDTQYF. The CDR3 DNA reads TGTGCCAGCAGCGTAGACGGGAGGCGCACAGATACGCAGTATTTT.

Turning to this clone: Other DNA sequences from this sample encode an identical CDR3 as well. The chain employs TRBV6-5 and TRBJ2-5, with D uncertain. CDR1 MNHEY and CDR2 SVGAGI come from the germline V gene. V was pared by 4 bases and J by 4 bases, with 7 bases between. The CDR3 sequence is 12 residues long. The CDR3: CASSLSRETQYF. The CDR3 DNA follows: TGTGCCAGCAGTTTATCAAGAGAGACCCAGTACTTC.

CDR3: CASSTAGPKNIQYF. CDR3 sequence (DNA): TGTGCCAGCAGTACCGCAGGGCCCAAAAACATTCAGTACTTC. The chain is built from TRBV6-5 and TRBJ2-4, with D maybe TRBD1 (5 bases). The germline gives CDR1 MNHEY, CDR2 SVGAGI. CDR3 length: 14 amino acids. V was shortened by 5 bases and J by 2 bases, with 10 bases between the two germline ends.

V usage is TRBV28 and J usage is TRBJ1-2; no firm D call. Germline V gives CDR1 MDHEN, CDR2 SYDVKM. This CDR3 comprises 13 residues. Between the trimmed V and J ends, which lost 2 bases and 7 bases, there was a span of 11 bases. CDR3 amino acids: CASSLGGWAGYTF. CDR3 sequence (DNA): TGTGCCAGCAGTTTAGGCGGTTGGGCTGGCTACACCTTC.

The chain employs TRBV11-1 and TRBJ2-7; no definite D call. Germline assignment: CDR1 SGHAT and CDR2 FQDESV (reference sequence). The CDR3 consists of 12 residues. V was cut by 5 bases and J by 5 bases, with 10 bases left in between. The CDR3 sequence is CASSPTRDEQYF. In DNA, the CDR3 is TGTGCCAGCAGCCCCACACGGGACGAGCAGTACTTC.

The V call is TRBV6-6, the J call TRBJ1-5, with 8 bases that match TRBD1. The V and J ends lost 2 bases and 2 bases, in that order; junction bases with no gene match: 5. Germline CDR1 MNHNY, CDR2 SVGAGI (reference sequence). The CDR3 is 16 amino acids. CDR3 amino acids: CASSYSLQGGNQPQHF. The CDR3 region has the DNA TGTGCCAGCAGTTACAGTCTACAGGGGGGCAATCAGCCCCAGCATTTT.

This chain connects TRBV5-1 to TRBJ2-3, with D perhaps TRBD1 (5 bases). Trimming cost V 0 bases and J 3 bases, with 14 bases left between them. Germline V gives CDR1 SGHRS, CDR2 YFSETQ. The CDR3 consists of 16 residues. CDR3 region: CASSLAVLRGTDTQYF. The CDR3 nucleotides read TGCGCCAGCAGCTTGGCGGTCTTAAGGGGTACAGATACGCAGTATTTT.

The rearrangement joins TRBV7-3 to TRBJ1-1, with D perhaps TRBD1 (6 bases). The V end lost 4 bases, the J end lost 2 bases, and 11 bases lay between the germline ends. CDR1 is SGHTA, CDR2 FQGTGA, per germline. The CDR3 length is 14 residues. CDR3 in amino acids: CASSSTGPNTEAFF. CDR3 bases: TGTGCCAGCAGCTCGACAGGACCTAACACTGAAGCTTTCTTT.

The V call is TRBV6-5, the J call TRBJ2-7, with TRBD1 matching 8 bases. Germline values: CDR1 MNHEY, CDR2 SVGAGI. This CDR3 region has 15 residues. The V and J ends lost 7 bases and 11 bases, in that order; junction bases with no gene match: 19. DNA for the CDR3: TGTGCCAGCAAGCTGGTCGGACAGGGAGGTTTTGAGGAGTACTTC. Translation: CASKLVGQGGFEEYF.

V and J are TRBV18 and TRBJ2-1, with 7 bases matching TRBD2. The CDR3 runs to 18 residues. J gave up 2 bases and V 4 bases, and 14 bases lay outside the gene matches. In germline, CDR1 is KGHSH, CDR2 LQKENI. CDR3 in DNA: TGTGCCAGCTCACTGGGACTCTGGAGCGGGAAGACCTACAATGAGCAGTTCTTC. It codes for CASSLGLWSGKTYNEQFF.

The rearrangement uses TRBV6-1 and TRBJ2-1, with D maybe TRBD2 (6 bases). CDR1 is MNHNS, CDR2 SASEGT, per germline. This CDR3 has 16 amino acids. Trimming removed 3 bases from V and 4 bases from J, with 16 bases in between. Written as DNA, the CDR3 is TGTGCCAGCAGTGACCTACTAGCTTTTAAATACAATGAGCAGTTCTTC. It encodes CASSDLLAFKYNEQFF.

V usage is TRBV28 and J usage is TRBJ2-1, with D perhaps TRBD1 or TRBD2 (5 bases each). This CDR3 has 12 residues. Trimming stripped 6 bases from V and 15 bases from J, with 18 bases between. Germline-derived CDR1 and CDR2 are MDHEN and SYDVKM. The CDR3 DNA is TGTGCCAGCAGCGAGGGACCCTTACGCCTGTTCTTC. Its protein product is CASSEGPLRLFF.

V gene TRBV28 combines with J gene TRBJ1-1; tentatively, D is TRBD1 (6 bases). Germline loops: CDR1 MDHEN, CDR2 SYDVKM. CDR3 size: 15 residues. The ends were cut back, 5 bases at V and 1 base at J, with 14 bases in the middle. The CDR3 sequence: CASSVRGAGNTEAFF. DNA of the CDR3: TGTGCCAGCAGTGTCCGGGGGGCGGGGAACACTGAAGCTTTCTTT.

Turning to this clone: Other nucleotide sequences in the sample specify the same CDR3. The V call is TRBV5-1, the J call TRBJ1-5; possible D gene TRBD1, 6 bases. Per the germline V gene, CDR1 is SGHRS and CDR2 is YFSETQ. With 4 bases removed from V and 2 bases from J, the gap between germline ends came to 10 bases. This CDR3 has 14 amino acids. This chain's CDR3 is CASSLTGGNQPQHF. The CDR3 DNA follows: TGCGCCAGCAGCCTGACAGGTGGCAATCAGCCCCAGCATTTT.

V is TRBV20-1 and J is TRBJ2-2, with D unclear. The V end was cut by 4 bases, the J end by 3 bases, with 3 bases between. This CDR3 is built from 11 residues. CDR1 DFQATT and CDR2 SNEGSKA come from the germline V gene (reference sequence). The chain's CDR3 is CSAIYTGELFF. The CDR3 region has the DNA TGCAGTGCTATTTACACCGGGGAGCTGTTTTTT.

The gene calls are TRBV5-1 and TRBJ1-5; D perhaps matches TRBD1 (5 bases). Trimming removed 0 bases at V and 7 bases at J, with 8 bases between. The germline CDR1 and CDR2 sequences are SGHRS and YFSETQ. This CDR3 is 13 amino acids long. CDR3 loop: CASSLGGTQPQHF. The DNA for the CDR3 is TGCGCCAGCAGCTTGGGAGGGACGCAGCCCCAGCATTTT.

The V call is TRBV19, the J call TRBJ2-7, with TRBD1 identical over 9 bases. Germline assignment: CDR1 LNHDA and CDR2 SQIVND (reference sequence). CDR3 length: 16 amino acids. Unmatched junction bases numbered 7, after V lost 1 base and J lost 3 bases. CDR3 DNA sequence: TGTGCCAGTAGTATAGCGGGGACAGGGCTGGACTACGAGCAGTACTTC. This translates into CASSIAGTGLDYEQYF.

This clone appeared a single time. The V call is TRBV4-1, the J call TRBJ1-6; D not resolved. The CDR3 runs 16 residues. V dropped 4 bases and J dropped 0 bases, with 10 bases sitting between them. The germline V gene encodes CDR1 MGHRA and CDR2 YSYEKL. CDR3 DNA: TGCGCCAGCAGCCCTGCGGAGAGCTCCTATAATTCACCCCTCCACTTT. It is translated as CASSPAESSYNSPLHF.

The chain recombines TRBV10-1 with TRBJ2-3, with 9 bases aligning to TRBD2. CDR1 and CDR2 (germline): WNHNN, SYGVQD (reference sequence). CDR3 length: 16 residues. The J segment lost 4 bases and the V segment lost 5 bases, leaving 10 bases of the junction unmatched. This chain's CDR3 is CASSSLASGNADTQYF. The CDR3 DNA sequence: TGCGCCAGCAGTTCCCTTGCTAGCGGGAACGCAGATACGCAGTATTTT.

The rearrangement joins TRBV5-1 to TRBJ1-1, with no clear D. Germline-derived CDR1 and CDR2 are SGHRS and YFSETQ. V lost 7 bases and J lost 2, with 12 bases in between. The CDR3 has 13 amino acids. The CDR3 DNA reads TGCGCCAGCGCAGGCTCCGTTAACACTGAAGCTTTCTTT. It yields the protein CASAGSVNTEAFF.

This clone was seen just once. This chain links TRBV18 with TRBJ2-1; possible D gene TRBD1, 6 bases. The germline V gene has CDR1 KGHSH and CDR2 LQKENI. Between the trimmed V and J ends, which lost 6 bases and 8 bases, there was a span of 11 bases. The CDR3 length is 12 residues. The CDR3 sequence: CASSGRGDEQFF. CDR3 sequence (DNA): TGTGCCAGCTCGGGCAGGGGCGATGAGCAGTTCTTC.

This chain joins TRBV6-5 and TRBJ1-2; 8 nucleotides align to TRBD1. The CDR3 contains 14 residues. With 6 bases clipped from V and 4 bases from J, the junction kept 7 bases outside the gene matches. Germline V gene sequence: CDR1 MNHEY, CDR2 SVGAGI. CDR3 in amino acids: CASRGTGGGYGYTF. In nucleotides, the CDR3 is TGTGCCAGCAGGGGGACAGGCGGGGGCTATGGCTACACCTTC.